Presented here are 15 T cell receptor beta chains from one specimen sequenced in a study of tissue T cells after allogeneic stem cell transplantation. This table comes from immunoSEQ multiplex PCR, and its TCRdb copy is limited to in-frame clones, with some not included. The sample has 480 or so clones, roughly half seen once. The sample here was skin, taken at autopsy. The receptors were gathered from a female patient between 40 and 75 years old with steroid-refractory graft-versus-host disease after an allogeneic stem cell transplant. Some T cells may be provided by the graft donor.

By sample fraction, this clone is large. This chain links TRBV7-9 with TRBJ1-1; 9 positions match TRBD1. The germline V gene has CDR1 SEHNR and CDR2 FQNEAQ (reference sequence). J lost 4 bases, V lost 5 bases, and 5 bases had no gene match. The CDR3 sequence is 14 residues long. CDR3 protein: CASSEQGATTEAFF. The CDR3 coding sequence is TGTGCCAGCAGCGAACAGGGGGCAACCACTGAAGCTTTCTTT.

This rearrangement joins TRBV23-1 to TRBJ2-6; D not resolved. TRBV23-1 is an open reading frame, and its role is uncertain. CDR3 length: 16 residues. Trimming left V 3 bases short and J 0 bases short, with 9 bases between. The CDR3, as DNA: TGCGCCAGCAGTCATCGGAGATACTCTGGGGCCAACGTCCTGACTTTC. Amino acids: CASSHRRYSGANVLTF.

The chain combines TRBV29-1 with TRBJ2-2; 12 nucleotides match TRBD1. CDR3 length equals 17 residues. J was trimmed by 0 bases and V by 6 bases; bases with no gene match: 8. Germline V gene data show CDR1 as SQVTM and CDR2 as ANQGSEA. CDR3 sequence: CSVGDRGPFANTGELFF. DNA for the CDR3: TGCAGCGTGGGGGACAGGGGGCCGTTCGCGAACACCGGGGAGCTGTTTTTT.

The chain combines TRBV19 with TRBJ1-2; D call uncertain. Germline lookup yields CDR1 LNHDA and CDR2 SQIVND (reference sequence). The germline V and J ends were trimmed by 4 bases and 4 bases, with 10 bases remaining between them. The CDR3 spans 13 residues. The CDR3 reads CASSTTEIYGYTF. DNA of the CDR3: TGTGCCAGTAGTACTACAGAAATCTATGGCTACACCTTC.

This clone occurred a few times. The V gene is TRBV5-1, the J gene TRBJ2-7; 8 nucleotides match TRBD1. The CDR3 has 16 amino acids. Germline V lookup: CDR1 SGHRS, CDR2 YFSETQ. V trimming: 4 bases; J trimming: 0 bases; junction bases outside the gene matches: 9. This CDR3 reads CASSARTGPPSYEQYF. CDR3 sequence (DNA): TGCGCCAGCAGCGCCCGGACAGGGCCACCCTCCTACGAGCAGTACTTC.

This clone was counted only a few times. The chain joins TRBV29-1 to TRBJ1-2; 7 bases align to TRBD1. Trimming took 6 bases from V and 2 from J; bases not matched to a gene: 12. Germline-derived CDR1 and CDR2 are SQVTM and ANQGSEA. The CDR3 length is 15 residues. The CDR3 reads CSVKTGVSSNYGYTF. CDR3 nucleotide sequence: TGCAGCGTGAAAACAGGGGTCTCGTCGAACTATGGCTACACCTTC. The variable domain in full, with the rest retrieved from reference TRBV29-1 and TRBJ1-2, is SAVISQKPSRDICQRGTSLTIQCQVDSQVTMMFWYRQQPGQSLTLIATANQGSEATYESGFVIDKFPISRPNLTFSTLTVSNMSPEDSSIYLCSVKTGVSSNYGYTFGSGTRLTVV.

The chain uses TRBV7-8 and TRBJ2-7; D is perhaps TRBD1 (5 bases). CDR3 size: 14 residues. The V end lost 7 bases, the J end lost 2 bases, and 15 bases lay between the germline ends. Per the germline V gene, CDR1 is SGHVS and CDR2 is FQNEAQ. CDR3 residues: CASNPTVHTYEQYF. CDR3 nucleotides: TGTGCCAGCAACCCGACAGTGCACACCTACGAGCAGTACTTC.

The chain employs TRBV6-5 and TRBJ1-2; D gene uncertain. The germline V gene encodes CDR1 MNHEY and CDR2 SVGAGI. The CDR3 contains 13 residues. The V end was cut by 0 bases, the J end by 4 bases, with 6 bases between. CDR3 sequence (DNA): TGTGCCAGCAGTTACTCGCGAAGCTATGGCTACACCTTC. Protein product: CASSYSRSYGYTF.

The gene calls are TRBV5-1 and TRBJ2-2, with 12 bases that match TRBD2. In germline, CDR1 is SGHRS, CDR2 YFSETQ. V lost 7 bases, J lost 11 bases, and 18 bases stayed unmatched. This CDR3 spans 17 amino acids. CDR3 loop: CASHGTGLAGVTEELFF. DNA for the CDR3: TGCGCCAGCCACGGAACGGGACTAGCGGGCGTGACCGAAGAGCTGTTTTTT.

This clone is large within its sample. As DNA, the CDR3 is TGTGCCAGCAGTCGCGGGACTAGCGGGATCTACGAGCAGTACTTC. It encodes CASSRGTSGIYEQYF. This chain joins TRBV3-1 (or the pseudogene TRBV3-2) and TRBJ2-7; 13 bases agree with TRBD2. There are 15 residues in the CDR3. Unmatched junction bases numbered 5, after V lost 6 bases and J lost 3 bases. Germline V gene data show CDR1 as LGHDT and CDR2 as YNNKEL (reference sequence).

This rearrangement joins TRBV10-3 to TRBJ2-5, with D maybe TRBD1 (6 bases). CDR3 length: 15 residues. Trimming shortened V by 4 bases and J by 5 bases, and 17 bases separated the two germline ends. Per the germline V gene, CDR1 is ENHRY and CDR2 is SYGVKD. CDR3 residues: CAISAAQGPQETQYF. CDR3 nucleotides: TGTGCCATCAGTGCCGCACAGGGACCTCAGGAGACCCAGTACTTC.

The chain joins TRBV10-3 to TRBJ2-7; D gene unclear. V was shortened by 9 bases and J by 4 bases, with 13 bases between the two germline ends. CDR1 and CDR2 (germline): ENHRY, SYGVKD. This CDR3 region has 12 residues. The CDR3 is CAIARSEYEQYF. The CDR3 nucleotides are TGTGCCATAGCTAGGTCTGAATACGAGCAGTACTTC.

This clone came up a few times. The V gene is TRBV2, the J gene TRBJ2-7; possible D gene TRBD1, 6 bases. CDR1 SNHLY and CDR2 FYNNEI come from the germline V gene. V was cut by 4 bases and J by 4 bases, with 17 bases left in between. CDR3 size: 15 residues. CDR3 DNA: TGTGCCAGCAGTGTACCCGGGACACGTTTATACGAGCAGTACTTC. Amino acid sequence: CASSVPGTRLYEQYF.

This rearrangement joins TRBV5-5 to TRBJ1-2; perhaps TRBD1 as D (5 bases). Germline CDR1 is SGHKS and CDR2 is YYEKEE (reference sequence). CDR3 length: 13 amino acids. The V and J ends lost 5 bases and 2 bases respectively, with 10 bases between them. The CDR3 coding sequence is TGTGCCAGCAGGTACCCAGGGAACTATGGCTACACCTTC. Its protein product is CASRYPGNYGYTF.

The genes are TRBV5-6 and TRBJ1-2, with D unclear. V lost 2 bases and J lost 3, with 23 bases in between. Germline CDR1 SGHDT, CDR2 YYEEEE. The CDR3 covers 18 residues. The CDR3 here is CASSFKSGRPDGDYGYTF. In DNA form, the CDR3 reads TGTGCCAGCAGCTTCAAGTCCGGGAGGCCTGACGGGGACTATGGCTACACCTTC.